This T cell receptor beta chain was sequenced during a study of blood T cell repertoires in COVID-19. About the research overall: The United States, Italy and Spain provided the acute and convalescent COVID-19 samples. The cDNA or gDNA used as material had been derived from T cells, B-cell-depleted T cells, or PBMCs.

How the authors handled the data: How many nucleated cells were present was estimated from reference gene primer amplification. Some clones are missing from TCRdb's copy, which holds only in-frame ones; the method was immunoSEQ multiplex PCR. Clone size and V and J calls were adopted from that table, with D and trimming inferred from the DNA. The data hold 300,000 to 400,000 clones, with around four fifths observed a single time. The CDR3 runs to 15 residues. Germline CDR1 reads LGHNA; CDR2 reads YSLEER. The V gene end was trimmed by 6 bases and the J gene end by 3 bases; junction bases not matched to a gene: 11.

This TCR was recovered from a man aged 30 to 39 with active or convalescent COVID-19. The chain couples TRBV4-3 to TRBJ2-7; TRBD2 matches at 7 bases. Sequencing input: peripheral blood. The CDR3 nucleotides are TGCGCCAGCAGATCAAGGGTCGCTAGCGGCTACGAGCAGTACTTC. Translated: CASRSRVASGYEQYF.